The 9 T cell receptor beta chains given below trace back to one sample, sequenced in a study of T cell responses to AZD1222 COVID-19 vaccine. Assay used: immunoSEQ multiplex PCR; TCRdb lists only in-frame clones, some missing. Of about 140,000 clones detected, 80% to 95% appear once; the ten largest clones hold about 3.7%. The specimen was peripheral blood, collected 28 days after the second AZD1222 dose. The receptor source for this set is an adult who received the AZD1222 COVID-19 vaccine.

CDR3 amino acids: CASSSSTSTHQPQHF. In DNA form, the CDR3 reads TGTGCCAGCAGTTCTTCTACCTCGACCCATCAGCCCCAGCATTTT. The chain employs TRBV27 and TRBJ1-5; D is uncertain. The CDR3 sequence is 15 residues long. V was clipped by 4 bases and J by 5 bases, with 15 bases between them. The germline CDR1 and CDR2 sequences are MNHEY and SMNVEV (reference sequence).

The chain links TRBV19 to TRBJ1-5; TRBD1 agrees at 7 bases. J gave up 11 bases and V 7 bases, and 14 bases lay outside the gene matches. There are 14 residues in the CDR3. In germline, CDR1 is LNHDA, CDR2 SQIVND (reference sequence). This CDR3 is CASNEGAGARAQHF. DNA of the CDR3: TGTGCCAGTAACGAGGGGGCAGGGGCTCGGGCCCAGCATTTT.

The V gene is TRBV29-1, the J gene TRBJ2-1; D is tentatively TRBD1 or TRBD2 (6 bases each). This CDR3 is 11 amino acids long. Trimming cost V 6 bases and J 7 bases, with 10 bases left between them. Germline-derived CDR1 and CDR2 are SQVTM and ANQGSEA. CDR3 loop: CSVRGANEQFF. The DNA for the CDR3 is TGCAGCGTGAGGGGGGCTAATGAGCAGTTCTTC.

The chain carries TRBV15 and TRBJ2-1; D perhaps matches TRBD2 (5 bases). This CDR3 has 13 residues. Trimming stripped 1 base from V and 10 bases from J, with 11 bases between. Germline V lookup: CDR1 LNHNV, CDR2 YYDKDF (reference sequence). The CDR3 loop is CATSRGFGLEQFF. The DNA of the CDR3 is TGTGCCACCAGCAGAGGCTTCGGACTCGAGCAGTTCTTC.

This chain joins TRBV6-4 and TRBJ2-7; D possibly uses TRBD1 or TRBD2 (6 bases each). With 2 bases removed from V and 5 bases from J, the gap between germline ends came to 19 bases. This CDR3 is built from 16 residues. Germline CDR1 is MRHNA and CDR2 is SNTAGT. The CDR3 DNA is TGTGCCAGCAGTGACCGCTCCTTCCGGGGGCGGAACGAGCAGTACTTC. This gives the protein CASSDRSFRGRNEQYF.

This chain joins TRBV5-6 and TRBJ1-6; 7 nucleotides match TRBD1. V dropped 4 bases and J dropped 14; count of bases not matched to a gene: 6. CDR1 and CDR2 (germline): SGHDT, YYEEEE. This CDR3 has 12 amino acids. The CDR3 loop is CASSTQGNTLHF. The CDR3 region has the DNA TGTGCCAGCAGCACACAGGGGAACACCCTCCACTTT.

For the CDR3, the DNA is TGCAGTGCTTTTGGTCTCGGCTACACCTTC. It is translated as CSAFGLGYTF. The J gene is TRBJ1-2, the V gene TRBV20-1; D ambiguous. Germline assignment: CDR1 DFQATT and CDR2 SNEGSKA (reference sequence). The CDR3 is made up of 10 amino acids. Trimming removed 5 bases at V and 8 bases at J, with 9 bases between.

The chain carries TRBV7-3 and TRBJ1-1; the match to TRBD1 covers 7 bases. CDR1 and CDR2 (germline): SGHTA, FQGTGA. CDR3 length equals 13 residues. Trimming took 5 bases from V and 6 from J; bases not matched to a gene: 6. The CDR3 coding sequence is TGTGCCAGCAGCACCGGGACAGTAGCTGAAGCTTTCTTT. It codes for CASSTGTVAEAFF.

The V and J genes are TRBV4-3 and TRBJ2-5; unclear D gene. CDR3 length equals 13 residues. Germline CDR1 LGHNA, CDR2 YSLEER. The V end lost 2 bases, the J end lost 1 base, and 5 bases lay between the germline ends. The CDR3 region has the DNA TGCGCCAGCAGCCAAAGAACCCAAGAGACCCAGTACTTC. As protein: CASSQRTQETQYF.